This T cell receptor (beta chain) was sequenced for a study of blood T cell repertoires in COVID-19. The germline V gene has CDR1 SGHTA and CDR2 FQGNSA. The CDR3 has 15 residues. V shed 2 bases and J 3 bases; nucleotides not matched to a gene: 3. Generated by immunoSEQ multiplex PCR, the TCRdb table keeps only in-frame clones and is missing some. Here the sample spans 200,000 or so clones, around 89% being singletons. A single count supports this clone. V usage is TRBV7-2 and J usage is TRBJ2-2, with 7 bases aligning to TRBD2. Sequenced input: PBMCs or T cells enriched from blood (not recorded which). This clonotype was obtained from a woman in her thirties or forties with acute COVID-19. The CDR3 DNA reads TGTGCCAGCAGCTTAAGACTAGCCGACACCGGGGAGCTGTTTTTT. This encodes CASSLRLADTGELFF. Based on the CDR3 plus reference TRBV7-2 and TRBJ2-2, the full variable domain is GAGVSQSPSNKVTEKGKDVELRCDPISGHTALYWYRQSLGQGLEFLIYFQGNSAPDKSGLPSDRFSAERTGGSVSTLTIQRTQQEDSAVYLCASSLRLADTGELFFGEGSRLTVL.